This T cell receptor beta chain was sequenced for a study of identical twins. Study-wide results and limits: Models underestimated how often monozygotic twins shared out-of-frame TCR alpha. Fewer insertions were carried by abundant cord blood beta clonotypes, but none was seen in memory repertoires. Beta out-of-frame sequences showed weaker excess twin sharing.

V was trimmed by 0 bases and J by 3 bases, leaving 12 bases between them. Germline V gene data show CDR1 as DFQATT and CDR2 as SNEGSKA (reference sequence). The CDR3 extends over 14 amino acids. TCRdb itself ran the 5' RACE reads through MiXCR, one entry per CDR3 protein. The table includes approximately 1.8 million distinct CDR3 sequences, 25% to 35% detected once. As concerns this clonotype: Its antigen is as yet unknown.

The sequence was collected from a newborn girl in good health. Sample: cord blood. V and J are TRBV20-1 and TRBJ2-7, with D tentatively TRBD1 or TRBD2 (5 bases each). The CDR3 DNA follows: TGCAGTGCTAGAGATCGGGGCCTACTCTACGAGCAGTACTTC. As protein: CSARDRGLLYEQYF.